This T cell receptor beta chain was retrieved from a study of CD8 T cells in ankylosing spondylitis. The germline V and J ends were trimmed by 6 bases and 0 bases, with 15 bases remaining between them. This CDR3 has 15 residues. Germline lookup yields CDR1 MNHNS and CDR2 SASEGT. This clonotype was seen only a few times. MiXCR, applied by TCRdb to the 5' RACE reads, yields one record per CDR3 protein. The table lists fewer than 350,000 distinct CDR3 sequences, 11% of them singletons, with roughly 9.2% in the top ten. The sequenced material came from blood, either unsorted or a sorted T cell fraction (not recorded which). The chain employs TRBV6-1 and TRBJ2-7; perhaps TRBD1 as D (5 bases). This TCR was recovered from a female donor with ankylosing spondylitis or in good health (not recorded which). The CDR3 region has the DNA TGTGCCAGCAGCCGACAGACGGAATACTCCTACGAGCAGTACTTC. Its protein product is CASSRQTEYSYEQYF.